In its sample, the clone carrying this T cell receptor beta chain was seen once. As yet, its antigen is unknown. The CDR3 is 15 amino acids. Germline lookup yields CDR1 MDHEN and CDR2 SYDVKM. Trimming shortened V by 5 bases and J by 3 bases, and 16 bases separated the two germline ends. The sample comes from a study of coeliac disease. About the research overall: Coeliac patients had newly diagnosed active disease, refractory type I disease, or gluten-free diet control. Study-wide results and limits: Active celiac intraepithelial and lamina propria samples had lower TRB and TRG clonality than control samples.

TCRdb's copy holds only in-frame clones and misses some; the assay was immunoSEQ multiplex PCR. The sample lists about 6,700 clones; 65% to 80% were seen once. The receptor was isolated from a woman under 30 with active celiac disease. Sequencing was performed on lamina propria lymphocytes from the gut. The chain recombines TRBV28 with TRBJ1-1; D is perhaps TRBD1 (6 bases). The CDR3 nucleotides read TGTGCCAGCAGTCCTTTGGGACAAGGCGACACTGAAGCTTTCTTT. This sequence encodes CASSPLGQGDTEAFF. The whole variable domain, filled in from reference TRBV28 and TRBJ1-1, reads DVKVTQSSRYLVKRTGEKVFLECVQDMDHENMFWYRQDPGLGLRLIYFSYDVKMKEKGDIPEGYSVSREKKERFSLILESASTNQTSMYLCASSPLGQGDTEAFFGQGTRLTVV.